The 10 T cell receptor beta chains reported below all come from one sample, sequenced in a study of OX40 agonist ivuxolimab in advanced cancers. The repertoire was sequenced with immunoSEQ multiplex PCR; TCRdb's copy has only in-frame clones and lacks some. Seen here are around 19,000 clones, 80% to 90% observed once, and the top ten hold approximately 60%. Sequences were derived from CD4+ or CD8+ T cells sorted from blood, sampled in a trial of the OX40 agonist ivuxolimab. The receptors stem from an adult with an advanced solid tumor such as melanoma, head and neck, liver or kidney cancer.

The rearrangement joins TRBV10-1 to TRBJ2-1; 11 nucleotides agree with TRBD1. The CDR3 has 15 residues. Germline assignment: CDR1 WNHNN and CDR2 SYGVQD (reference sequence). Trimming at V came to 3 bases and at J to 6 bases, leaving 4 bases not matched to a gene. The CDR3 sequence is CASSDGGQGANEQFF. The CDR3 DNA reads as TGCGCCAGCAGTGATGGAGGACAGGGGGCCAATGAGCAGTTCTTC.

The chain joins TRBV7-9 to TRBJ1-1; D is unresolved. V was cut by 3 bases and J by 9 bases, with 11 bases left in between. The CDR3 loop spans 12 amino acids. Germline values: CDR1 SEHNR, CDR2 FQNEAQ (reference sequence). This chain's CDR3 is CASSFLSEQAFF. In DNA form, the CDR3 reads TGTGCCAGCAGCTTTTTGTCGGAGCAAGCTTTCTTT.

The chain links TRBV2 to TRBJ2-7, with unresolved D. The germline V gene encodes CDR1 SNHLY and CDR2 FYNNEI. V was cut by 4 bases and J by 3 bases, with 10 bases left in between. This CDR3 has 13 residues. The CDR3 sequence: CASSAPTVYEQYF. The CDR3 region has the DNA TGTGCCAGCAGTGCCCCAACGGTCTACGAGCAGTACTTC.

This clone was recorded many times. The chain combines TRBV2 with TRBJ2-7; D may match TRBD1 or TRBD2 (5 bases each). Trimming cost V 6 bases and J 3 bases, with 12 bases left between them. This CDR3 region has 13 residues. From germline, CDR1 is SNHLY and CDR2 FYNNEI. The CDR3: CASREGPNYEQYF. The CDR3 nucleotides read TGTGCCAGCAGAGAGGGACCGAACTACGAGCAGTACTTC.

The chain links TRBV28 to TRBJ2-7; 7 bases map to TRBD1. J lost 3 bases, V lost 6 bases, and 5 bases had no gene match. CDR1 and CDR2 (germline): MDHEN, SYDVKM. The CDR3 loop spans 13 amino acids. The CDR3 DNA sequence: TGTGCCAGCAGAATCCGGGACAGCTACGAGCAGTACTTC. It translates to CASRIRDSYEQYF.

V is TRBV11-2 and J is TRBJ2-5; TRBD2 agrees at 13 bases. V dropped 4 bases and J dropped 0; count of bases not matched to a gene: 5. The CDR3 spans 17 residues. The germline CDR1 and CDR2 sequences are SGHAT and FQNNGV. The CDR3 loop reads CASSSRTSGGYQETQYF. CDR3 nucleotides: TGTGCCAGCAGCTCCAGGACTAGCGGGGGTTACCAAGAGACCCAGTACTTC.

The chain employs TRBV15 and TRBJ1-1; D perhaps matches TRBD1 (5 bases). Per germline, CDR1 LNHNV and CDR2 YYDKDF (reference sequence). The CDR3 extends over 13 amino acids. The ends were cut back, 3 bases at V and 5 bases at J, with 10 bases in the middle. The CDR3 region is CATSRGRGTEAFF. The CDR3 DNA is TGTGCCACCAGCAGGGGAAGGGGAACTGAAGCTTTCTTT.

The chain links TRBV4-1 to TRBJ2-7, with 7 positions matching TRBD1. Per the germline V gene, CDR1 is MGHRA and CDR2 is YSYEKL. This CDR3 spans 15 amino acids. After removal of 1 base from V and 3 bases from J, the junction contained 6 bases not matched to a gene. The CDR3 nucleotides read TGCGCCAGCAGCCAAGTGGAAGGGGGCAGCTACGAGCAGTACTTC. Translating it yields CASSQVEGGSYEQYF.

The CDR3 reads CAWSVPDQETQYF. DNA of the CDR3: TGTGCCTGGAGTGTACCGGACCAAGAGACCCAGTACTTC. This chain uses TRBV30 with TRBJ2-5; no definite D call. V was pared by 0 bases and J by 0 bases, with 5 bases between. CDR1 is GTSNPN, CDR2 SVGIG, per germline (reference sequence). This CDR3 has 13 amino acids.

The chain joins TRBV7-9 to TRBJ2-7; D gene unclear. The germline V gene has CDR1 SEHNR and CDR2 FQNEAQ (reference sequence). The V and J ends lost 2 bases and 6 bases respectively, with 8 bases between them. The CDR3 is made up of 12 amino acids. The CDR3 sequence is CASSLIGGEQYF. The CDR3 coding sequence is TGTGCCAGCAGCTTAATAGGCGGCGAGCAGTACTTC.